A single sample is the source of the 21 T cell receptor beta chains below, sequenced in a study of blood T cell repertoires in COVID-19 (dated by TCRdb to the early 2020s). Libraries were built with the immunoSEQ multiplex PCR assay. TCRdb mirrors the immuneACCESS table, restricted to in-frame sequences. Some clones are absent from its copies; in checked studies, under half trace to an unresolved V gene, and the reason for the others is unknown. The sample data list fewer than 350,000 clones, and 85% of these were observed just once. Under 3% of the sample comes from the top ten. Sequencing input: PBMCs or T cells enriched from blood (not recorded which). Receptor source: a woman between 50 and 59 years old who had recovered from COVID-19.

The CDR3 nucleotides read TGTGCCAGCAGCGTAGTCGGGGATGGGGTAGGCGAGACCCAGTACTTC. It translates to CASSVVGDGVGETQYF. The J gene is TRBJ2-5, the V gene TRBV9; maybe TRBD2 (5 bases). V was trimmed by 0 bases and J by 5 bases, leaving 17 bases between them. The CDR3 extends over 16 amino acids. Germline V CDR1 and CDR2: SGDLS, YYNGEE.

This clone was recorded once. CDR3 in amino acids: CASSLGISRGTGTDTQYF. CDR3 in DNA: TGTGCCAGCAGCTTAGGAATATCAAGAGGGACTGGCACAGATACGCAGTATTTT. The genes are TRBV7-8 and TRBJ2-3; TRBD2 might be the D (6 bases). The V end was cut by 1 base, the J end by 1 base, with 18 bases between. This CDR3 comprises 18 residues. Germline V gives CDR1 SGHVS, CDR2 FQNEAQ.

CDR3 amino acids: CASRSRGDYGYTF. The CDR3 region has the DNA TGTGCCAGCAGATCCCGGGGGGACTATGGCTACACCTTC. The chain uses TRBV7-9 and TRBJ1-2, with D possibly TRBD1 on 5 matching bases. The germline V gene encodes CDR1 SEHNR and CDR2 FQNEAQ (reference sequence). CDR3 length equals 13 residues. V lost 6 bases, J lost 3 bases, and 11 bases lay in between.

This clone was detected only once. The chain links TRBV7-3 to TRBJ1-2; 7 nucleotides agree with TRBD1. The germline CDR1 and CDR2 sequences are SGHTA and FQGTGA. The CDR3 runs to 15 residues. V gave up 2 bases and J gave up 0 bases; unmatched junction bases: 3. CDR3 residues: CASSLQGETNYGYTF. CDR3 nucleotide sequence: TGTGCCAGCAGCTTACAGGGGGAGACTAACTATGGCTACACCTTC.

V gene TRBV3-1 (or the pseudogene TRBV3-2) combines with J gene TRBJ2-1; D may be TRBD2 (5 bases). The V and J ends lost 2 bases and 7 bases respectively, with 9 bases between them. The CDR3 contains 13 residues. Germline V lookup: CDR1 LGHDT, CDR2 YNNKEL (reference sequence). The CDR3 reads CASSQSGWNEQFF. CDR3 nucleotide sequence: TGTGCCAGCAGCCAATCGGGGTGGAATGAGCAGTTCTTC.

The gene calls are TRBV11-3 and TRBJ1-1; D perhaps matches TRBD1 (5 bases). V was trimmed by 11 bases and J by 4 bases, leaving 14 bases between them. Per the germline V gene, CDR1 is SGHNT and CDR2 is YENEEA. The CDR3 has 12 amino acids. In DNA form, the CDR3 reads TGTGCCTTCGTGGGGGGTTCCACTGAAGCTTTCTTT. Amino acids: CAFVGGSTEAFF.

This chain connects TRBV19 to TRBJ2-2; TRBD1 agrees at 10 bases. Germline CDR1 is LNHDA and CDR2 is SQIVND (reference sequence). J was trimmed by 6 bases and V by 6 bases; bases with no gene match: 4. The CDR3 has 14 amino acids. The CDR3 is CASRGQGLPGELFF. The CDR3 bases are TGTGCCAGTAGGGGACAGGGGTTACCCGGGGAGCTGTTTTTT.

The chain links TRBV30 to TRBJ1-6; TRBD1 matches 7 bases. The CDR3 length is 14 residues. Germline V gene sequence: CDR1 GTSNPN, CDR2 SVGIG (reference sequence). The V segment lost 2 bases and the J segment 10 bases; nucleotides outside the gene matches: 8. DNA of the CDR3: TGTGCCTGGAGTAAAGGGGGCGCGGAATCACCCCTCCACTTT. Translation gives CAWSKGGAESPLHF.

This chain connects TRBV14 to TRBJ1-2, with D possibly being TRBD1 (6 bases). The germline V and J ends were trimmed by 4 bases and 3 bases, with 21 bases remaining between them. From germline, CDR1 is SGHDN and CDR2 FVKESK. This CDR3 region has 17 residues. CDR3 nucleotide sequence: TGTGCCAGCAGCCGCCCGCTAAGGGGGGGGCTGGACTATGGCTACACCTTC. Residues: CASSRPLRGGLDYGYTF.

This chain uses TRBV18 with TRBJ2-7; D call uncertain. The CDR3 is 14 residues long. V was cut by 6 bases and J by 2 bases, with 14 bases left in between. Germline values: CDR1 KGHSH, CDR2 LQKENI. The CDR3 spells CASSRTSMPYEQYF. The CDR3 DNA follows: TGTGCCAGCTCGAGAACCTCCATGCCCTACGAGCAGTACTTC.

The rearrangement links TRBV27 to TRBJ1-1; D not certain. CDR3 length: 14 residues. Germline values: CDR1 MNHEY, CDR2 SMNVEV (reference sequence). Trimming cost V 1 base and J 1 base, with 7 bases left between them. In DNA, the CDR3 is TGTGCCAGCAGTTTATTGCGTACGAACACTGAAGCTTTCTTT. Residues: CASSLLRTNTEAFF.

CDR3 amino acids: CASSDGTGGYQPQHF. The CDR3 DNA reads TGTGCCAGCAGTGATGGGACAGGGGGTTATCAGCCCCAGCATTTT. V usage is TRBV2 and J usage is TRBJ1-5; 11 nucleotides line up with TRBD1. J gave up 5 bases and V 3 bases, and 3 bases lay outside the gene matches. CDR1 is SNHLY, CDR2 FYNNEI, per germline. CDR3 length: 15 residues.

This rearrangement joins TRBV19 to TRBJ1-2; D possibly corresponds to TRBD1 (6 bases). The CDR3 loop spans 15 amino acids. Trimming pared 6 bases from V and 0 bases from J, leaving 14 bases between. Germline CDR1 reads LNHDA; CDR2 reads SQIVND (reference sequence). This CDR3 is CASRARQAANYGYTF. DNA of the CDR3: TGTGCCAGTAGGGCCCGACAGGCCGCTAACTATGGCTACACCTTC.

The chain employs TRBV6-6 and TRBJ2-4; 11 positions agree with TRBD2. After removal of 5 bases from V and 0 bases from J, the junction contained 9 bases not matched to a gene. This CDR3 is built from 18 residues. Germline CDR1 is MNHNY and CDR2 is SVGAGI (reference sequence). The CDR3 here is CASSHGTSGTLAKNIQYF. Written as DNA, the CDR3 is TGTGCCAGCAGTCATGGGACTAGCGGCACCTTAGCCAAAAACATTCAGTACTTC.

J is TRBJ2-3 and V is TRBV9; no definite D call. CDR3 size: 15 residues. Germline lookup yields CDR1 SGDLS and CDR2 YYNGEE. The V and J ends lost 4 bases and 1 base respectively, with 13 bases between them. The DNA for the CDR3 is TGTGCCAGCAGCCCAAATGACGGAGGCACAGATACGCAGTATTTT. Translated: CASSPNDGGTDTQYF.

To note about this clone: The limits of the CDR3 on the DNA are not certain, so only TCRdb's listed CDR3 is given. V gene TRBV4-1 combines with J gene TRBJ2-7; the table calls TRBD1, which could not be checked here. Germline V gene lookup returns CDR1 MGHRA and CDR2 YSYEKL. With termini counted, the CDR3 has 20 amino acids. The CDR3 here is CASSQEIWRSGQGALYEQYF.

For this clone: The conserved phenylalanine or tryptophan is not found at the CDR3 terminus, so this likely reflects a read error. No DNA is shown, since the ends of the CDR3 on it are uncertain; the CDR3 is the one TCRdb lists. The chain has TRBV7-7 and TRBJ2-7; the listed D gene, TRBD2, was not tested against the DNA. Germline assignment: CDR1 SSHAT and CDR2 FNYEAQ (reference sequence). The CDR3 numbers 11 amino acids, ends counted. CDR3 region: CASSLFLAELL.

This chain uses TRBV7-2 with TRBJ1-1, with D possibly TRBD1 on 6 matching bases. Germline V gene lookup returns CDR1 SGHTA and CDR2 FQGNSA. The V end was cut by 1 base, the J end by 7 bases, with 16 bases between. This CDR3 has 15 residues. The CDR3 bases are TGTGCCAGCAGCTTAGTCGGGGGGCGAGGTAATGAAGCTTTCTTT. As protein: CASSLVGGRGNEAFF.

The V and J genes are TRBV19 and TRBJ1-1; the match to TRBD1 covers 7 bases. V was clipped by 11 bases and J by 4 bases; unmatched bases: 10. The CDR3 extends over 13 amino acids. Germline values: CDR1 LNHDA, CDR2 SQIVND (reference sequence). CDR3 loop: CAARQGEFTEAFF. CDR3 in DNA: TGTGCCGCTCGGCAGGGGGAGTTCACTGAAGCTTTCTTT.

The rearrangement links TRBV7-9 to TRBJ2-3, with D perhaps TRBD1 (6 bases). CDR3 length: 17 residues. Germline V lookup: CDR1 SEHNR, CDR2 FQNEAQ (reference sequence). Deletions cut 4 bases from V and 1 base from J, with 18 bases between. CDR3 sequence: CASSSYRDTRGTDTQYF. The CDR3 bases are TGTGCCAGCAGCTCCTACCGGGACACCAGGGGCACAGATACGCAGTATTTT. Full variable domain (outside the CDR3, taken from reference TRBV7-9 and TRBJ2-3): DTGVSQNPRHKITKRGQNVTFRCDPISEHNRLYWYRQTLGQGPEFLTYFQNEAQLEKSRLLSDRFSAERPKGSFSTLEIQRTEQGDSAMYLCASSSYRDTRGTDTQYFGPGTRLTVL.

The CDR3 protein is CASSLAGVNYGYTF. The DNA for the CDR3 is TGTGCCAGCAGCTTGGCAGGGGTTAACTATGGCTACACCTTC. The chain has TRBV7-3 and TRBJ1-2; a weak D match, TRBD1 (6 bases). Germline CDR1 reads SGHTA; CDR2 reads FQGTGA. V was shortened by 3 bases and J by 1 base, with 9 bases between the two germline ends. CDR3 length: 14 residues.